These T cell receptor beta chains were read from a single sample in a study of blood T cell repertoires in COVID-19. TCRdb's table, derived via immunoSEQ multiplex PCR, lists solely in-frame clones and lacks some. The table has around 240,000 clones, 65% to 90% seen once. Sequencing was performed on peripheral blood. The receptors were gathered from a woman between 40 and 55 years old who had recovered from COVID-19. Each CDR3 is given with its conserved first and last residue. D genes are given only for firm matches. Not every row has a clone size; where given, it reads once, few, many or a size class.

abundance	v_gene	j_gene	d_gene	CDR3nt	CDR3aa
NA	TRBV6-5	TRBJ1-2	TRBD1	TGTGCCAGCAGGCAGGGGGTTCTGCTTGGCTACACCTTC	CASRQGVLLGYTF
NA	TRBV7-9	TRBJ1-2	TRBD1	TGTGCCAGCAGCCCCGGGACAGGATCCCCTGGTGGCTACACCTTC	CASSPGTGSPGGYTF
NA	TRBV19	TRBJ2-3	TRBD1	TGTGCCAGTAGTGGACTACAGGGGGATAGATCAGATACGCAGTATTTT	CASSGLQGDRSDTQYF
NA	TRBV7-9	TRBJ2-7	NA	TGTGCCAGCAGCTTTGCAGGGGCGGGCGAGCAGTACTTC	CASSFAGAGEQYF
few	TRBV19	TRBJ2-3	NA	TGTGCCAGCAGCCCTGGCGGGGTCGGTACGCAGTATTTT	CASSPGGVGTQYF
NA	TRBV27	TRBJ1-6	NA	TGTGCCAGCAGTTGGCAGGGGAGACTTGACTCACCCCTCCACTTT	CASSWQGRLDSPLHF
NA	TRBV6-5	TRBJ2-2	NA	TGTGCCAGCAGGTCGGGACTCCTGAACACCGGGGAGCTGTTTTTT	CASRSGLLNTGELFF
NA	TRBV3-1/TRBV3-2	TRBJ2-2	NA	TGTGCCAGCAGGGTTAACACAGGACCTGCGAACACCGGGGAGCTGTTTTTT	CASRVNTGPANTGELFF
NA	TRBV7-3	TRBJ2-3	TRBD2	TGTGCCAGCAGCTCCAGCGGGGGGGCGTCAGATACGCAGTATTTT	CASSSSGGASDTQYF
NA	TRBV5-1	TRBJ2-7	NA	TGCGCCAGCAGCGTGGCTTCAGGGGTGTCGGGAGAGCAGTACTTC	CASSVASGVSGEQYF
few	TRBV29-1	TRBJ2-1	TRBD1	TGCAGCGTCGGGGACAGTTACAATGAGCAGTTCTTC	CSVGDSYNEQFF
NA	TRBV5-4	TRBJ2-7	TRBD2	TGTGCCAGCAGCACTACTAGCGGGGGTCCCCAATTGCGGGAGCAGTACTTC	CASSTTSGGPQLREQYF
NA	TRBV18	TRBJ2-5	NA	TGTGCCAGCTCCCTCCTCCCCAGCGGAGACCTCCAAGAGACCCAGTACTTC	CASSLLPSGDLQETQYF
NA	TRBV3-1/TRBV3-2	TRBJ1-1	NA	TGTGCCAGCAGCCAAGCCACAGGGAATAAAGAAGCTTTCTTT	CASSQATGNKEAFF
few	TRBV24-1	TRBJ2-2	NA	TGTGCCACCAGAGGTGGGCCCGGGGAGCTGTTTTTT	CATRGGPGELFF
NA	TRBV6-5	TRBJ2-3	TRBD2	TGTGCCAGCAGTTACAAACTAGCGGGGCGTTCGGATACGCAGTATTTT	CASSYKLAGRSDTQYF
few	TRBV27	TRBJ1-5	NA	TGTGCCAGCAGTAAAGGGGCGCCAGGAACAAAGCCCCAGCATTTT	CASSKGAPGTKPQHF
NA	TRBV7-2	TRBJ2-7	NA	TGTGCCAGCAGCTTGCGGGCCGGTGAAGGCTACGAGCAGTACTTC	CASSLRAGEGYEQYF
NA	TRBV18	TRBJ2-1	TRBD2	TGTGCCAGCTCACCACCGTTAAGCGGGGGGGTAAACTCCTACAATGAGCAGTTCTTC	CASSPPLSGGVNSYNEQFF
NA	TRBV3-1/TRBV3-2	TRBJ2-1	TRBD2	TGTGCCAGCAGCCAAGAAGCGGGGACCTACAATGAGCAGTTCTTC	CASSQEAGTYNEQFF
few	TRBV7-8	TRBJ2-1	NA	TGTGCCAGCAGCTCCGGGTTGCTCAATGAGCAGTTCTTC	CASSSGLLNEQFF
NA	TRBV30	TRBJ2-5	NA	TGTGCCTGGAGAGCCCCGGGGGGCCGGGAGACCCAGTACTTC	CAWRAPGGRETQYF